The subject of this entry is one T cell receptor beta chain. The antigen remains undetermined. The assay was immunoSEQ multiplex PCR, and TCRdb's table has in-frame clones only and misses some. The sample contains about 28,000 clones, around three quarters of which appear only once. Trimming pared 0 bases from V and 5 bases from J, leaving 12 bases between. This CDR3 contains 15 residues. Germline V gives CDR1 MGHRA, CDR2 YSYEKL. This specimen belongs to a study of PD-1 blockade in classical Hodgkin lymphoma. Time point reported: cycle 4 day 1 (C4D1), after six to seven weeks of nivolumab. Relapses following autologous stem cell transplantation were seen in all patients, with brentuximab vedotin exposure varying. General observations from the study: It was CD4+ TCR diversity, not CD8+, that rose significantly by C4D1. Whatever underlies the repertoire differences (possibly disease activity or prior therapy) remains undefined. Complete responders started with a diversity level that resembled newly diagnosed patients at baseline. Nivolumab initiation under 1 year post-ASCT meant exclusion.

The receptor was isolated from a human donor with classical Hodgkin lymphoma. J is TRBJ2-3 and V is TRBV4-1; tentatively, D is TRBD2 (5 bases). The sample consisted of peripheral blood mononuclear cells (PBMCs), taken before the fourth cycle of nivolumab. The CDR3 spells CASSQDDIRGDTQYF. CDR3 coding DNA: TGCGCCAGCAGCCAAGACGACATTCGGGGAGATACGCAGTATTTT.